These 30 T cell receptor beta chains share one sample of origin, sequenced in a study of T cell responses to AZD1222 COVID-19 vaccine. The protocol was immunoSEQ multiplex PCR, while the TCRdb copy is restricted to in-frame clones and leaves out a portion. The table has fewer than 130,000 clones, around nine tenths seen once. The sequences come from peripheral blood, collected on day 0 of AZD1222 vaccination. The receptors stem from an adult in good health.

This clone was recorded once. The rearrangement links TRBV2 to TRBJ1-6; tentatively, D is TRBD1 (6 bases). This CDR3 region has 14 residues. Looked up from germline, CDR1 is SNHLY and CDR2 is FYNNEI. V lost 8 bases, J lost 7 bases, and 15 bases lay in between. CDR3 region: CASRGQGNNSPLHF. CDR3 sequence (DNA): TGTGCCAGCCGGGGGCAGGGGAACAATTCACCCCTCCACTTT.

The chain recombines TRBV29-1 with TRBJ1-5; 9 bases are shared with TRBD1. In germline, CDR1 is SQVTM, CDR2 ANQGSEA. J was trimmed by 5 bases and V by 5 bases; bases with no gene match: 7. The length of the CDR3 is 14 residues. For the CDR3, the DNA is TGCAGCGTTTCCACAGGGGGCGGCGATCAGCCCCAGCATTTT. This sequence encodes CSVSTGGGDQPQHF.

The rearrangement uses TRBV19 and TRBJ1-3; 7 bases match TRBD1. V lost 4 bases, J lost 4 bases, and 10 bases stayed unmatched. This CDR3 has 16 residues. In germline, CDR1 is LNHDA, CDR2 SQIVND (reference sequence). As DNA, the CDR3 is TGTGCCAGTAGTACTCCGCGACAGGGAGCCGGAAACACCATATATTTT. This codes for CASSTPRQGAGNTIYF.

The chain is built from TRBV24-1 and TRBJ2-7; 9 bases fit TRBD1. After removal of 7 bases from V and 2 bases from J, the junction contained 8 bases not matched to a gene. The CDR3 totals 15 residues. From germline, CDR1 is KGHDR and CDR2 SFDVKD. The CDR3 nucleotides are TGTGCCACCAGCGGCCTGGACAGGGGCACCTACGAGCAGTACTTC. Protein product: CATSGLDRGTYEQYF.

Written as DNA, the CDR3 is TGCGCCAGCAGCTTTAGCGGGAACAATGAGCAGTTCTTC. Protein: CASSFSGNNEQFF. The rearrangement joins TRBV5-1 to TRBJ2-1; 8 bases are shared with TRBD2. Germline CDR1 and CDR2: SGHRS and YFSETQ. V shed 2 bases, J shed 5 bases, and the junction held 0 bases outside the gene matches. The CDR3 has 13 residues.

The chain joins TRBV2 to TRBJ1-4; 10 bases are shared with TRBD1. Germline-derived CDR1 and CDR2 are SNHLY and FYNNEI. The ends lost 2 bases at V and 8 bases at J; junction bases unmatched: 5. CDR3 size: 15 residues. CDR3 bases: TGTGCCAGCAGTGAACGACAGGGGGCTCACGAAAAACTGTTTTTT. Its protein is CASSERQGAHEKLFF.

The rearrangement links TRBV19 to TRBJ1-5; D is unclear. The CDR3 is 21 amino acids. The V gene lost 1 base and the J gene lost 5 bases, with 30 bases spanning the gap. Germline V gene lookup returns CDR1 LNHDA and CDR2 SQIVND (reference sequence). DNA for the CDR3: TGTGCCAGTAGTATAGGTCCCGGGAGTTTGGGTACTTCAAACCTTCATCAGCCCCAGCATTTT. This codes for CASSIGPGSLGTSNLHQPQHF.

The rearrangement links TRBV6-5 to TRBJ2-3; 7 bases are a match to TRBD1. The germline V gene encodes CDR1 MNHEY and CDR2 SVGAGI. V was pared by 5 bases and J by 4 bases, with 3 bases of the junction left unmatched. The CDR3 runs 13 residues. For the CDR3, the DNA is TGTGCCAGCAGTCTCGACAGGGCAGATACGCAGTATTTT. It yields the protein CASSLDRADTQYF.

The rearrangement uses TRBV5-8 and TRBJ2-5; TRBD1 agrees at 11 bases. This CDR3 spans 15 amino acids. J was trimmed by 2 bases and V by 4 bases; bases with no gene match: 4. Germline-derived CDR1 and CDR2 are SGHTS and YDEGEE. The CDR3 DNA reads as TGTGCCAGCAGCCCGGGACAGGGGGAACAAGAGACCCAGTACTTC. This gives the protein CASSPGQGEQETQYF.

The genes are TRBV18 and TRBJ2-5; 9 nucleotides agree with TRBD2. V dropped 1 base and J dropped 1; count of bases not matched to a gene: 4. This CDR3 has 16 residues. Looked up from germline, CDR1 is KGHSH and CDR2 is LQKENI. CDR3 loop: CASSPQQREVQETQYF. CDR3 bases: TGTGCCAGCTCACCACAGCAGCGGGAGGTCCAAGAGACCCAGTACTTC.

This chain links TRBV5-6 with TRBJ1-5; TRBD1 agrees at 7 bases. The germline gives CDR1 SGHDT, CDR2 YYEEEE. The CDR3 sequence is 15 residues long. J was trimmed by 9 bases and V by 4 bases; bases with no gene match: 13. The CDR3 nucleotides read TGTGCCAGCAGCGTCGGACAGGCCAAAGGACGGCCCCAGCATTTT. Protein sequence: CASSVGQAKGRPQHF. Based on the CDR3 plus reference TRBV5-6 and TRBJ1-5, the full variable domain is DAGVTQSPTHLIKTRGQQVTLRCSPKSGHDTVSWYQQALGQGPQFIFQYYEEEERQRGNFPDRFSGHQFPNYSSELNVNALLLGDSALYLCASSVGQAKGRPQHFGDGTRLSIL.

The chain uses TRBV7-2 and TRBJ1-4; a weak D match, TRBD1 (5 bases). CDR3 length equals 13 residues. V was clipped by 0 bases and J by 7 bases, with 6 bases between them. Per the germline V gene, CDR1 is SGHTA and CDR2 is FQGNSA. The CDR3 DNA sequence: TGTGCCAGCAGCTTAGCCAGGGCTGAAAAACTGTTTTTT. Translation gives CASSLARAEKLFF.

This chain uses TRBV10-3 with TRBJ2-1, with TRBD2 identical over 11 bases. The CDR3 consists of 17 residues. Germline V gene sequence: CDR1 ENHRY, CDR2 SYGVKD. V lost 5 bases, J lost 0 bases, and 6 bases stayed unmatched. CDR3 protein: CAISQGLAASSYNEQFF. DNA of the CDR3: TGTGCCATCAGTCAGGGACTAGCGGCTAGCTCCTACAATGAGCAGTTCTTC.

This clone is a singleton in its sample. The CDR3 sequence: CASSTAGTGGNEQYF. The CDR3 DNA follows: TGTGCCAGTAGTACAGCCGGGACAGGGGGCAACGAGCAGTACTTC. The chain employs TRBV19 and TRBJ2-7; 12 bases are shared with TRBD1. This CDR3 is built from 15 residues. J lost 5 bases, V lost 4 bases, and 6 bases had no gene match. CDR1 is LNHDA and CDR2 is SQIVND in the germline V gene (reference sequence).

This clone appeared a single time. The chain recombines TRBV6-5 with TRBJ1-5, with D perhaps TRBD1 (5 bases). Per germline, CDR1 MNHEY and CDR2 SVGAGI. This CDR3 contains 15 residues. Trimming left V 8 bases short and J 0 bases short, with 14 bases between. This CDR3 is CASQGNPYSNQPQHF. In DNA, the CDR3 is TGTGCCAGCCAGGGAAACCCTTATAGCAATCAGCCCCAGCATTTT.

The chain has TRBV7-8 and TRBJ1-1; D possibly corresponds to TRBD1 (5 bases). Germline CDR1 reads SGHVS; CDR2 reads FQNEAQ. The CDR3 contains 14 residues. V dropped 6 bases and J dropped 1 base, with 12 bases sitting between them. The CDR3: CASRHQGRNTEAFF. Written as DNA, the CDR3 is TGTGCCAGCAGGCATCAGGGTAGGAACACTGAAGCTTTCTTT.

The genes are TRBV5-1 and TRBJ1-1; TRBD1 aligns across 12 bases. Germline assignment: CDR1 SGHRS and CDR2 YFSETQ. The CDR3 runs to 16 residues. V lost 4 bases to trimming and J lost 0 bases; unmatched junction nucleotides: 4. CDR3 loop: CASSAGTGGMNTEAFF. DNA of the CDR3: TGCGCCAGCAGCGCTGGGACAGGGGGCATGAACACTGAAGCTTTCTTT.

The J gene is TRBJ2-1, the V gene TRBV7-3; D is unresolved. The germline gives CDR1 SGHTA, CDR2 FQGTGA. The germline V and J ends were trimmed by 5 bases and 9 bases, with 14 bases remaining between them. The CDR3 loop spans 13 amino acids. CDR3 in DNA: TGTGCCAGCAGCCCCACGAACGCCCGTGAGCAGTTCTTC. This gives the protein CASSPTNAREQFF.

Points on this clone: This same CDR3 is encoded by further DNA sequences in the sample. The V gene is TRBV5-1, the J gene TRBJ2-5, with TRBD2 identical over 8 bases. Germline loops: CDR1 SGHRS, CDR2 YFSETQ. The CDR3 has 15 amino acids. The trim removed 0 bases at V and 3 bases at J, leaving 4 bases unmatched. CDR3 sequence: CASSLAPTSEETQYF. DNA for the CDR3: TGCGCCAGCAGCTTGGCCCCGACTAGCGAAGAGACCCAGTACTTC.

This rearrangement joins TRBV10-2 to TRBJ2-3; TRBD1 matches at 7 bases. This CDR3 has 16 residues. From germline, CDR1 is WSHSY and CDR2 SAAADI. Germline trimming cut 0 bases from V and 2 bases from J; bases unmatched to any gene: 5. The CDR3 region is CASSESSDRSTDTQYF. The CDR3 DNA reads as TGCGCCAGCAGTGAGTCCTCGGACAGGTCCACAGATACGCAGTATTTT.

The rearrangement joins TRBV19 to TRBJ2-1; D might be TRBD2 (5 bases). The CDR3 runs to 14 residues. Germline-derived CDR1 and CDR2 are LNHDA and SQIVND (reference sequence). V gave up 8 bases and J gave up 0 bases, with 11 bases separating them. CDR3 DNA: TGTGCCAGTGCCCGGGGTAGCTCCTACAATGAGCAGTTCTTC. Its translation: CASARGSSYNEQFF.

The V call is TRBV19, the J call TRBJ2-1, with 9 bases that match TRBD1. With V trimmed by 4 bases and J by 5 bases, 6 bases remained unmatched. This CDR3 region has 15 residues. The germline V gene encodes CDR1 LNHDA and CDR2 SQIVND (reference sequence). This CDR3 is CASSTGTGYNNEQFF. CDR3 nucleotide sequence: TGTGCCAGTAGTACCGGGACAGGGTATAACAATGAGCAGTTCTTC.

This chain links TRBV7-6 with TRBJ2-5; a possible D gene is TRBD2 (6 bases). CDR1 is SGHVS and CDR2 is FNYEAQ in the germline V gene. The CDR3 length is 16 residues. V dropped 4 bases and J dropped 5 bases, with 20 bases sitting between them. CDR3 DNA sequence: TGTGCCAGCAGCTCGTTATCGACTAGGAGGGAGGAGACCCAGTACTTC. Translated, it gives CASSSLSTRREETQYF. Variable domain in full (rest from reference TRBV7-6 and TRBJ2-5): GAGVSQSPRYKVTKRGQDVALRCDPISGHVSLYWYRQALGQGPEFLTYFNYEAQQDKSGLPNDRFSAERPEGSISTLTIQRTEQRDSAMYRCASSSLSTRREETQYFGPGTRLLVL.

CDR3 loop: CASSLGTEEKLFF. DNA for the CDR3: TGTGCCAGCTCACTCGGGACAGAGGAAAAACTGTTTTTT. This sequence joins TRBV18 and TRBJ1-4, with 7 bases identical to TRBD1. Germline CDR1 is KGHSH and CDR2 is LQKENI. The CDR3 runs 13 residues. V shed 4 bases, J shed 8 bases, and the junction held 4 bases outside the gene matches.

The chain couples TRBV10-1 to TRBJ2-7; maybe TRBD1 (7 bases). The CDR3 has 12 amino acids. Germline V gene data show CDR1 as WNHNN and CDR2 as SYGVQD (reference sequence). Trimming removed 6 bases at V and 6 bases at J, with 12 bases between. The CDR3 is CASSHRGGEQYF. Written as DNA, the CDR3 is TGCGCCAGCAGCCACAGGGGAGGCGAGCAGTACTTC.

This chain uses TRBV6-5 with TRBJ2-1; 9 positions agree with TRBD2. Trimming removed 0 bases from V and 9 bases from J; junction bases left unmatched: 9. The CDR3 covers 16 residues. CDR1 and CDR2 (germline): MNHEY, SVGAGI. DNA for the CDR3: TGTGCCAGCAGTTACTCGTTGCTAGCGGGAAAGGCTGAGCAGTTCTTC. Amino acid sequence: CASSYSLLAGKAEQFF.

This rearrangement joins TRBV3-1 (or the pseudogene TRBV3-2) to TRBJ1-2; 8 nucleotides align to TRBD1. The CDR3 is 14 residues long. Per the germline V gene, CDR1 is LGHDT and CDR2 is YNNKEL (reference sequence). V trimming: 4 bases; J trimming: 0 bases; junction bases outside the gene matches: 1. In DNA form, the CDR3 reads TGTGCCAGCAGCCTACAGGGGGCTAACTATGGCTACACCTTC. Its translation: CASSLQGANYGYTF.

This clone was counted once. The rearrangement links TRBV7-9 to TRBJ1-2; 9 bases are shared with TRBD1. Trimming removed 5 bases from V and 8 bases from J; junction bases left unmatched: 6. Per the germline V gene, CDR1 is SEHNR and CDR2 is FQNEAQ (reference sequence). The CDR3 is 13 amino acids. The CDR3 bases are TGTGCCAGCAGCGCAACAGGGGGCGCAGGCTACACCTTC. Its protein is CASSATGGAGYTF.

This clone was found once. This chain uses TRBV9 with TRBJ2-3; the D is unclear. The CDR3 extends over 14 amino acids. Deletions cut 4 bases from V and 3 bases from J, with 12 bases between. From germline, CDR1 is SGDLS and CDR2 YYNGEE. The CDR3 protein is CASSFRATTDTQYF. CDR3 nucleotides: TGTGCCAGCAGCTTCCGGGCCACAACAGATACGCAGTATTTT.

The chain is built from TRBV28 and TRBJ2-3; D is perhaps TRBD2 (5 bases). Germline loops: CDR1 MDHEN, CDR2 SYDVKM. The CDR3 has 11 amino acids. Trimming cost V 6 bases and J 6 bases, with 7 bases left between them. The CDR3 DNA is TGTGCCAGCAGCACGGGGGATACGCAGTATTTT. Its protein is CASSTGDTQYF.